These 30 T cell receptor beta chains were all obtained from the same sample, sequenced in a study of identical twins. Via MiXCR, TCRdb re-called the 5' RACE reads, giving one row per CDR3 protein. The sample yields 550,000 to 700,000 distinct CDR3 sequences, approximately 10% seen once. The same sample was also studied in work on yellow fever vaccine responses in identical twins.

Material: PBMCs. The receptor set was obtained from a woman under 30 in good health.

This clonotype was seen a few times. This chain uses TRBV12-5 with TRBJ2-1; possibly TRBD1 for D (5 bases). Trimming took 0 bases from V and 6 from J, leaving 18 bases between them. The CDR3 is 17 amino acids. In germline, CDR1 is LGHNT, CDR2 FRNRAP. The CDR3 sequence: CASGLVRGAVAPNEQFF. CDR3 in DNA: TGTGCTAGTGGTTTGGTACGTGGGGCCGTAGCTCCCAATGAGCAGTTCTTC.

V gene TRBV6-2 or TRBV6-3 combines with J gene TRBJ1-1, with 8 bases that match TRBD1. Germline CDR1 MNHEY, CDR2 SVGEGT. CDR3 length equals 13 residues. Losses at the gene ends were 2 bases for V and 5 bases for J; bases not matched to a gene: 1. The chain's CDR3 is CASSYTGGTEAFF. The CDR3 DNA reads as TGTGCCAGCAGTTACACAGGGGGGACTGAAGCTTTCTTT.

This clonotype was found a few times. This sequence joins TRBV6-2 or TRBV6-3 and TRBJ2-1, with D tentatively TRBD1 (5 bases). Trimming stripped 2 bases from V and 7 bases from J, with 21 bases between. This CDR3 is 17 amino acids long. Germline CDR1 is MNHEY and CDR2 is SVGEGT. CDR3 DNA sequence: TGTGCCAGCAGTTACCTTCGAACAGGAGAAGTCTCGAATGAGCAGTTCTTC. It specifies CASSYLRTGEVSNEQFF.

The rearrangement uses TRBV11-2 and TRBJ2-2; 15 nucleotides match TRBD2. The CDR3 length is 17 residues. After removal of 5 bases from V and 5 bases from J, the junction contained 6 bases not matched to a gene. CDR1 SGHAT and CDR2 FQNNGV come from the germline V gene. DNA for the CDR3: TGTGCCAGCAGCCCAGGACTAGCGGGAGGGAGGACCGGGGAGCTGTTTTTT. Protein product: CASSPGLAGGRTGELFF. Full variable domain (missing parts from reference TRBV11-2 and TRBJ2-2): EAGVAQSPRYKIIEKRQSVAFWCNPISGHATLYWYQQILGQGPKLLIQFQNNGVVDDSQLPKDRFSAERLKGVDSTLKIQPAKLEDSAVYLCASSPGLAGGRTGELFFGEGSRLTVL.

This clonotype was picked up many times. The rearrangement links TRBV3-1 to TRBJ2-7; 7 bases align to TRBD1. CDR1 and CDR2 (germline): LGHDT, YNNKEL (reference sequence). The CDR3 runs 13 residues. Trimming took 5 bases from V and 5 from J; bases not matched to a gene: 6. The DNA of the CDR3 is TGTGCCAGCAGCGACAGGGCGGTCCACGAGCAGTACTTC. This sequence encodes CASSDRAVHEQYF.

This clonotype is a singleton in its sample. A much bigger clone sits one base away, suggesting this may be a read error. V usage is TRBV5-6 and J usage is TRBJ2-1; 9 nucleotides agree with TRBD2. Germline CDR1 SGHDT, CDR2 YYEEEE. The length of the CDR3 is 14 residues. CDR3 residues: CASSLEVSGGEHFF. As DNA, the CDR3 is TGTGCCAGCAGCTTGGAGGTTAGCGGGGGAGAGCACTTCTTC.

This clonotype came up many times. The chain links TRBV5-6 to TRBJ2-1, with D unresolved. Trimming cost V 4 bases and J 0 bases, with 14 bases left between them. The V gene's germline CDR1 is SGHDT and CDR2 YYEEEE. The CDR3 is 16 amino acids. In DNA form, the CDR3 reads TGTGCCAGCAGCCCGGTGACCAGTAGCTCCTACAATGAGCAGTTCTTC. This sequence encodes CASSPVTSSSYNEQFF.

The gene calls are TRBV12-3 or TRBV12-4 and TRBJ2-2; maybe TRBD2 (6 bases). V gave up 4 bases and J gave up 7 bases, with 7 bases separating them. This CDR3 is built from 12 residues. For the CDR3, the DNA is TGTGCCAGCAGTTGGGGAGGCGGGGAGCTGTTTTTT. As protein: CASSWGGGELFF.

The V and J genes are TRBV7-2 and TRBJ2-5; either TRBD1 or TRBD2 may fit D (6 bases each). Per the germline V gene, CDR1 is SGHTA and CDR2 is FQGNSA. CDR3 length: 13 residues. Trimming stripped 4 bases from V and 5 bases from J, with 11 bases between. The CDR3 loop is CASSSGARETQYF. CDR3 bases: TGTGCCAGCAGCTCGGGGGCGCGGGAGACCCAGTACTTC. Filled out from reference TRBV7-2 and TRBJ2-5, the complete variable domain reads GAGVSQSPSNKVTEKGKDVELRCDPISGHTALYWYRQSLGQGLEFLIYFQGNSAPDKSGLPSDRFSAERTGGSVSTLTIQRTQQEDSAVYLCASSSGARETQYFGPGTRLLVL.

This clonotype was seen repeatedly, ten times or more. The chain links TRBV24-1 to TRBJ2-2; D perhaps matches TRBD2 (6 bases). Germline V lookup: CDR1 KGHDR, CDR2 SFDVKD. Trimming took 7 bases from V and 4 from J, leaving 21 bases between them. The CDR3 has 17 amino acids. CDR3 DNA: TGTGCCACCAGCAGATCCACAGTTTTCGGGAGCACCGGGGAGCTGTTTTTT. Amino acids: CATSRSTVFGSTGELFF.

This clonotype was seen a handful of times. The chain links TRBV4-3 to TRBJ2-3; D remains unclear. V was cut by 1 base and J by 3 bases, with 8 bases left in between. The germline gives CDR1 LGHNA, CDR2 YSLEER. This CDR3 contains 14 residues. The CDR3 reads CASSQGVGTDTQYF. DNA for the CDR3: TGCGCCAGCAGCCAAGGGGTTGGAACAGATACGCAGTATTTT.

This clonotype was counted only a few times. The gene calls are TRBV6-1 and TRBJ2-2; D gene ambiguous. Per germline, CDR1 MNHNS and CDR2 SASEGT. The CDR3 contains 14 residues. Trimming removed 2 bases from V and 4 bases from J, with 8 bases in between. The CDR3 spells CASSETPFTGELFF. The CDR3 nucleotides are TGTGCCAGCAGTGAAACACCCTTCACCGGGGAGCTGTTTTTT.

This clonotype was detected many times. This chain links TRBV7-9 with TRBJ2-7, with 9 bases matching TRBD1. The CDR3 runs to 15 residues. Per the germline V gene, CDR1 is SEHNR and CDR2 is FQNEAQ (reference sequence). V lost 2 bases, J lost 5 bases, and 7 bases stayed unmatched. In DNA form, the CDR3 reads TGTGCCAGCAGCTTAAGGGACAGGGAGGTCGACGAGCAGTACTTC. Translated: CASSLRDREVDEQYF.

This clonotype was found many times. The rearrangement links TRBV12-3 or TRBV12-4 to TRBJ2-2; D possibly corresponds to TRBD1 (6 bases). The V end was cut by 5 bases, the J end by 3 bases, with 19 bases between. The CDR3 runs to 17 residues. The CDR3 region has the DNA TGTGCCAGCAGTCCATACGTGGGCAGGGGAGACACCGGGGAGCTGTTTTTT. Translated: CASSPYVGRGDTGELFF.

The chain recombines TRBV5-4 with TRBJ2-3; tentative D call: TRBD2 (5 bases). Germline lookup yields CDR1 SGHNT and CDR2 YYREEE (reference sequence). This CDR3 contains 13 residues. Trimming shortened V by 6 bases and J by 3 bases, and 11 bases separated the two germline ends. The CDR3 bases are TGTGCCAGCAACACCCGAGGGACAGATACGCAGTATTTT. Translating it yields CASNTRGTDTQYF.

This chain uses TRBV7-2 with TRBJ2-7, with D uncertain. CDR1 SGHTA and CDR2 FQGNSA come from the germline V gene. V lost 3 bases, J lost 0 bases, and 9 bases lay in between. The length of the CDR3 is 14 residues. The CDR3: CASSFDLYSYEQYF. The CDR3 bases are TGTGCCAGCAGCTTCGACCTTTACTCCTACGAGCAGTACTTC.

This clonotype was counted many times. This rearrangement joins TRBV5-1 to TRBJ2-2; D might be TRBD2 (5 bases). Trimming took off 0 bases at V and 4 bases at J, with 10 bases between the two ends. Germline loops: CDR1 SGHRS, CDR2 YFSETQ. This CDR3 region has 15 residues. CDR3 nucleotide sequence: TGCGCCAGCAGCTTGGATGGGGAGCGCACCGGGGAGCTGTTTTTT. Its translation: CASSLDGERTGELFF.

This clonotype was seen repeatedly, ten times or more. V usage is TRBV29-1 and J usage is TRBJ2-1; D is possibly TRBD2 (6 bases). Germline V gene sequence: CDR1 SQVTM, CDR2 ANQGSEA. The V gene lost 4 bases and the J gene lost 0 bases, with 10 bases spanning the gap. This CDR3 has 14 residues. CDR3 loop: CSVGNGSSYNEQFF. In DNA, the CDR3 is TGCAGCGTTGGGAACGGGAGCTCCTACAATGAGCAGTTCTTC.

A note on this clonotype: Being one base from a much bigger clone, this may be a read error. This chain joins TRBV12-3 or TRBV12-4 and TRBJ2-2; possibly TRBD2 for D (5 bases). The CDR3 runs to 16 residues. CDR3 protein: CASSPLGERNTGQLFF. The CDR3 nucleotides are TGTGCCAGCAGTCCCCTCGGGGAACGGAACACCGGGCAGCTGTTTTTT.

V gene TRBV7-9 combines with J gene TRBJ2-1; 7 positions agree with TRBD2. With 4 bases clipped from V and 9 bases from J, the junction kept 15 bases outside the gene matches. The germline V gene has CDR1 SEHNR and CDR2 FQNEAQ (reference sequence). This CDR3 has 16 residues. CDR3 DNA: TGTGCCAGCAGCTCACGGGGATCACTAGCGAGCTTTGAGCAGTTCTTC. Protein: CASSSRGSLASFEQFF. Together with reference TRBV7-9 and TRBJ2-1, the CDR3 gives the full variable domain: DTGVSQNPRHKITKRGQNVTFRCDPISEHNRLYWYRQTLGQGPEFLTYFQNEAQLEKSRLLSDRFSAERPKGSFSTLEIQRTEQGDSAMYLCASSSRGSLASFEQFFGPGTRLTVL.

The chain employs TRBV2 and TRBJ2-1; 8 bases agree with TRBD2. Germline assignment: CDR1 SNHLY and CDR2 FYNNEI. Trimming at V came to 4 bases and at J to 2 bases, leaving 4 bases not matched to a gene. The CDR3 runs 15 residues. CDR3 residues: CASSAERGPYNEQFF. CDR3 DNA: TGTGCCAGCAGTGCTGAGCGGGGGCCCTACAATGAGCAGTTCTTC.

This clonotype has at least ten counts. The chain combines TRBV15 with TRBJ1-2, with unresolved D. CDR3 size: 14 residues. In germline, CDR1 is LNHNV, CDR2 YYDKDF (reference sequence). Trimming pared 0 bases from V and 0 bases from J, leaving 5 bases between. Here the CDR3 DNA reads TGTGCCACCAGCAGAGAGACAACTAACTATGGCTACACCTTC. It encodes CATSRETTNYGYTF.

This clonotype was counted between two and nine times. This rearrangement joins TRBV7-9 to TRBJ1-3; unclear D gene. V lost 5 bases, J lost 6 bases, and 8 bases lay in between. In germline, CDR1 is SEHNR, CDR2 FQNEAQ (reference sequence). The CDR3 is 12 amino acids. The CDR3 loop is CASSALENTIYF. The DNA for the CDR3 is TGTGCCAGCAGCGCCCTGGAAAACACCATATATTTT.

The rearrangement links TRBV10-3 to TRBJ2-3; 7 bases agree with TRBD2. The CDR3 has 14 amino acids. The germline CDR1 and CDR2 sequences are ENHRY and SYGVKD. Losses at the gene ends were 6 bases for V and 5 bases for J; bases not matched to a gene: 8. CDR3 region: CAIRMTSRGDTQYF. CDR3 nucleotide sequence: TGTGCCATCAGAATGACTAGCCGGGGAGATACGCAGTATTTT.

The chain employs TRBV7-2 and TRBJ2-3, with 10 bases identical to TRBD2. V lost 5 bases and J lost 8; bases outside the gene matches: 10. The CDR3 covers 15 residues. Germline V gene sequence: CDR1 SGHTA, CDR2 FQGNSA. The CDR3 here is CASSGTSGAGSTQYF. The CDR3, as DNA: TGTGCCAGCAGCGGCACTAGCGGGGCGGGGAGTACGCAGTATTTT.

The table lists this clonotype with many counts. The rearrangement links TRBV9 to TRBJ2-3; unclear D gene. Trimming removed 4 bases from V and 0 bases from J, with 6 bases in between. Germline V lookup: CDR1 SGDLS, CDR2 YYNGEE. CDR3 size: 13 residues. CDR3 region: CASSMTSTDTQYF. DNA of the CDR3: TGTGCCAGCAGCATGACTAGCACAGATACGCAGTATTTT.

This clonotype was observed a few times. J is TRBJ2-2 and V is TRBV30; D call uncertain. CDR3 length: 10 amino acids. Germline lookup yields CDR1 GTSNPN and CDR2 SVGIG (reference sequence). V was trimmed by 4 bases and J by 8 bases, leaving 5 bases between them. The CDR3 DNA reads TGTGCCTGGAAGAGGGGGGAGCTGTTTTTT. Its protein product is CAWKRGELFF.

This clonotype has just a few counts. The V gene is TRBV27, the J gene TRBJ2-5; D is uncertain. The germline gives CDR1 MNHEY, CDR2 SMNVEV (reference sequence). Trimming stripped 5 bases from V and 4 bases from J, with 11 bases between. The CDR3 has 13 amino acids. Written as DNA, the CDR3 is TGTGCCAGCAGTCCATGGTGGGGAGAGACCCAGTACTTC. Its protein is CASSPWWGETQYF.

The chain links TRBV11-2 to TRBJ2-6; D is unclear. Germline CDR1 reads SGHAT; CDR2 reads FQNNGV. V lost 1 base and J 2 bases, leaving 12 bases between the germline ends. The CDR3 is 17 amino acids. As DNA, the CDR3 is TGTGCCAGCAGCTTAGGGGCCTTTCAGACTGGGGCCAACGTCCTGACTTTC. This sequence encodes CASSLGAFQTGANVLTF.

The V gene is TRBV6-6, the J gene TRBJ2-5; D not certain. Trimming removed 1 base from V and 9 bases from J, with 12 bases in between. The CDR3 length is 13 residues. Germline V gives CDR1 MNHNY, CDR2 SVGAGI (reference sequence). CDR3 coding DNA: TGTGCCAGCAGTTACTTAGCCCAGATGGCCCAGTACTTC. Protein: CASSYLAQMAQYF.